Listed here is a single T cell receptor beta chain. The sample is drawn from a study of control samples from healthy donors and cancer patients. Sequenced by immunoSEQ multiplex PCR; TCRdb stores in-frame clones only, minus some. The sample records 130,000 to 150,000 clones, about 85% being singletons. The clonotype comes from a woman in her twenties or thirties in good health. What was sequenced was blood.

The CDR3 sequence: CASSPRDRFEKLFF. CDR3 coding DNA: TGTGCCAGCAGCCCTCGGGACAGGTTCGAAAAACTGTTTTTT. This chain uses TRBV7-2 with TRBJ1-4; 8 bases agree with TRBD1. CDR3 length: 14 amino acids. The V gene's germline CDR1 is SGHTA and CDR2 FQGNSA. V shed 5 bases and J 8 bases; nucleotides not matched to a gene: 7.